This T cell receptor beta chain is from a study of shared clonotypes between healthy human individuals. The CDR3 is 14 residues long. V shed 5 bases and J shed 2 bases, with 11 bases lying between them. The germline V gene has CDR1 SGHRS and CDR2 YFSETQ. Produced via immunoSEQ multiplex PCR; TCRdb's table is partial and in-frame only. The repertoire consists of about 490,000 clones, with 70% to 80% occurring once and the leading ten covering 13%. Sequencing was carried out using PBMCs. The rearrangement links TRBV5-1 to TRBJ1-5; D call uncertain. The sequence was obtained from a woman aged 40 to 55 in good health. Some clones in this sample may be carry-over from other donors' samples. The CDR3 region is CASSPSTGNQPQHF. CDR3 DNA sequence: TGCGCCAGCAGTCCGTCGACCGGCAATCAGCCCCAGCATTTT.